These T cell receptor beta chains were read from a single sample in a study of cytomegalovirus exposure and HLA in healthy donors. The data were produced by immunoSEQ multiplex PCR, yet TCRdb's version contains in-frame clones alone and is incomplete. The sample holds about 120,000 clones, 70% to 80% seen once. Source material: PBMCs. The source of these receptors is a man aged 50 to 60 in good health and CMV-seropositive. The CDR3 runs from the conserved cysteine through the conserved F or W. D genes are given only for firm matches.

CDR3: CASSLPQGTGNTIYF
DNA: TGCGCCAGCAGCTTACCACAGGGCACTGGAAACACCATATATTTT
J: TRBJ1-3
V: TRBV5-1
D: -

CDR3: CASSEQTGAGGQPQHF
DNA: TGTGCCAGCAGCGAACAGACAGGGGCGGGTGGGCAGCCCCAGCATTTT
J: TRBJ1-5
V: TRBV6-1
D: TRBD1

CDR3: CASSLGSAEGDTQYF
DNA: TGCGCCAGCAGCTTGGGGTCGGCCGAGGGAGATACGCAGTATTTT
J: TRBJ2-3
V: TRBV5-1
D: -

CDR3: CASSPGDRSYEQYF
DNA: TGCGCCAGCAGCCCCGGGGACAGATCCTACGAGCAGTACTTC
J: TRBJ2-7
V: TRBV5-1
D: TRBD1

CDR3: CASSPYRGQIGTDTQYF
DNA: TGTGCCAGCTCACCATACCGGGGACAAATCGGCACAGATACGCAGTATTTT
J: TRBJ2-3
V: TRBV18
D: -

CDR3: CASSDQGRSTEAFF
DNA: TGTGCCAGCAGTGACCAGGGGCGATCCACTGAAGCTTTCTTT
J: TRBJ1-1
V: TRBV2
D: -

CDR3: CASSPGLRYEQYF
DNA: TGCGCCAGCAGCCCAGGCCTTCGCTACGAGCAGTACTTC
J: TRBJ2-7
V: TRBV5-1
D: -

CDR3: CASSQTSGGAGTQYF
DNA: TGTGCCAGCAGCCAGACTAGCGGGGGGGCCGGTACGCAGTATTTT
J: TRBJ2-3
V: TRBV9
D: TRBD2

CDR3: CASSEANGAASPLHF
DNA: TGTGCCAGCAGTGAAGCGAATGGTGCGGCTTCACCCCTCCACTTT
J: TRBJ1-6
V: TRBV2
D: -

CDR3: CASTPSRDRAGEQFF
DNA: TGTGCCAGCACCCCCTCCCGGGACAGGGCGGGTGAGCAGTTCTTC
J: TRBJ2-1
V: TRBV27
D: TRBD1